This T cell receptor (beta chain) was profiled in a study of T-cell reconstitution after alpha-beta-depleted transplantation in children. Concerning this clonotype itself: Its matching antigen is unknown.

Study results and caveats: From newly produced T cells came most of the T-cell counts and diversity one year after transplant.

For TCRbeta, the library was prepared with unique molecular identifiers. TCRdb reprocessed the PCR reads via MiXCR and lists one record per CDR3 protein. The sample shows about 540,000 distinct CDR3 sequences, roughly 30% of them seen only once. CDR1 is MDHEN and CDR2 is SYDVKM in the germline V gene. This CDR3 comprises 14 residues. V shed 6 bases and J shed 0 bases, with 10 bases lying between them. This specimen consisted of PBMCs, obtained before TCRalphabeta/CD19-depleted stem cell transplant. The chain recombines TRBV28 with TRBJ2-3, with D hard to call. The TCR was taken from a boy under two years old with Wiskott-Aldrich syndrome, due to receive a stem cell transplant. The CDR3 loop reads CASREPSSTDTQYF. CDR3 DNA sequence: TGTGCCAGCAGGGAGCCCTCTAGCACAGATACGCAGTATTTT.